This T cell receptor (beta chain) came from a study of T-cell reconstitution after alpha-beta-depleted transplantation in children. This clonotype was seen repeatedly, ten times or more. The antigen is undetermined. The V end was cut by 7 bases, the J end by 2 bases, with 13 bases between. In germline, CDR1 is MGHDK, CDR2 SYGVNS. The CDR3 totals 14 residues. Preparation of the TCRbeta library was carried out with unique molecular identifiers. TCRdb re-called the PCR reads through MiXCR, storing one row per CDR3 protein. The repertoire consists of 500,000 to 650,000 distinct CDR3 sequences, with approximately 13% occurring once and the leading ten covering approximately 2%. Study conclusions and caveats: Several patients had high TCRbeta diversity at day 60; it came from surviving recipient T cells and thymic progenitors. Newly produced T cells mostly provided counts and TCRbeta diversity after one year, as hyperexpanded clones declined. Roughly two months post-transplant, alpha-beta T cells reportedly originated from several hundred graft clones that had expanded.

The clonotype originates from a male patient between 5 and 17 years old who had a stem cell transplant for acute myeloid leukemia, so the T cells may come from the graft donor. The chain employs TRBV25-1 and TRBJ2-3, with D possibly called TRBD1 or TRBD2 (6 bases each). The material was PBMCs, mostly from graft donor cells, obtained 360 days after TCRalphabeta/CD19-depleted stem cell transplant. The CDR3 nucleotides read TGTGCCAGCACGAGGGGGGCCTACACAGATACGCAGTATTTT. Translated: CASTRGAYTDTQYF.